The rows below give T cell receptor beta chains drawn from one sample of a study of beta chain features in type 1 diabetes. The protocol was immunoSEQ multiplex PCR, while the TCRdb copy is restricted to in-frame clones and leaves out a portion. The sample includes approximately 380,000 clones, approximately 15% of them seen just once. Sequencing used naive CD4+ T cells from blood. These receptors originate from a woman between 18 and 29 years old in good health. CDR3s leave out the opening cysteine and the closing phenylalanine or tryptophan. The order of the fields is CDR3 protein, V gene, J gene.

ASSIRADLYEQY	TRBV28	TRBJ2-7
ASSFGTLSSYEQY	TRBV7-2	TRBJ2-7
ASSLLRDRSYNEQF	TRBV5-6	TRBJ2-1
ASSTPLGTGANYGYT	TRBV28	TRBJ1-2
ASSLGGLSNEQF	TRBV5-4	TRBJ2-1
ASSLLSGTQY	TRBV7-9	TRBJ2-5
ASIETGHEQY	TRBV19	TRBJ2-7
ASSPTSGRFDEQF	TRBV9	TRBJ2-1
SRDSNNEQF	TRBV20-1	TRBJ2-1
ASSQVLYEQY	TRBV14	TRBJ2-7
AWNLNYGYT	TRBV30	TRBJ1-2
AWRGQAHQPQH	TRBV30	TRBJ1-5
ASSQDLGDRAILLGYT	TRBV14	TRBJ1-2
ASSPVNQPQH	TRBV18	TRBJ1-5
AWTRGTEAF	TRBV30	TRBJ1-1
SVEIKVGEQY	TRBV29-1	NA
ASSPGLGGYT	TRBV7-8	TRBJ1-2
ASSYATGTSGETQY	TRBV6-6	TRBJ2-5
ASSDPGLAGGKNIQY	TRBV18	TRBJ2-4
ASSPRSGRETQY	TRBV18	TRBJ2-5
ASSQDPGRYYGYT	TRBV14	TRBJ1-2
ASPRPGLAGNNEQF	TRBV28	TRBJ2-1
ASSFLGATYEQY	TRBV5-1	TRBJ2-7
TSSQDRRGRAMNEQF	TRBV1	TRBJ2-1
ASSLIGAGEKLF	TRBV7-9	TRBJ1-4
AWSRQASEYAF	TRBV30	TRBJ1-1
ASSYDRGLETQY	TRBV7-2	TRBJ2-5
ASSLAEREITYEQY	TRBV5-1	TRBJ2-7
ASSSGLYEQY	TRBV28	TRBJ2-7
ASSESGTGADQPQH	TRBV10-2	TRBJ1-5
ASSVRDRVLSGANVLT	TRBV9	TRBJ2-6
ASSSDRLASDTQY	TRBV5-1	TRBJ2-3
AWSNPGVFRNTGELF	TRBV30	TRBJ2-2
SVDLAGGDTQY	TRBV29-1	TRBJ2-3
ASSPGGSNEQF	TRBV18	TRBJ2-1
ASSLNRGLETQY	TRBV7-2	TRBJ2-5
ASSLLAVSTDTQY	TRBV5-6	TRBJ2-3
SVVSHSLKGVRNIQY	TRBV29-1	TRBJ2-4
ATSRDAGQQETQY	TRBV15	TRBJ2-5
AWSVQVEQF	TRBV30	TRBJ2-1
SVEDVWEREGPNTGELF	TRBV29-1	TRBJ2-2
ASAEPSTDTQY	TRBV19	TRBJ2-3
ASTPFTVNTEAF	TRBV28	TRBJ1-1
ANNENAFPTYNEQF	TRBV2	TRBJ2-1
ASSATRSGEQY	TRBV9	TRBJ2-7
ASRAGGSEQY	TRBV2	TRBJ2-7
ASSGGTGEGEKLF	TRBV9	TRBJ1-4
ASSQTGSDGTNEQF	TRBV4-3	TRBJ2-1
ASSLGGTVTYEQY	TRBV7-6	TRBJ2-7
ASSPYSGKAGVTDTQY	TRBV28	TRBJ2-3
SVALSGFSHEQY	TRBV29-1	TRBJ2-7
ASSQGTGTYGYT	TRBV28	TRBJ1-2
ASSLQTSSSKNIQY	TRBV18	TRBJ2-4
ASSVGTASYEQY	TRBV9	TRBJ2-7